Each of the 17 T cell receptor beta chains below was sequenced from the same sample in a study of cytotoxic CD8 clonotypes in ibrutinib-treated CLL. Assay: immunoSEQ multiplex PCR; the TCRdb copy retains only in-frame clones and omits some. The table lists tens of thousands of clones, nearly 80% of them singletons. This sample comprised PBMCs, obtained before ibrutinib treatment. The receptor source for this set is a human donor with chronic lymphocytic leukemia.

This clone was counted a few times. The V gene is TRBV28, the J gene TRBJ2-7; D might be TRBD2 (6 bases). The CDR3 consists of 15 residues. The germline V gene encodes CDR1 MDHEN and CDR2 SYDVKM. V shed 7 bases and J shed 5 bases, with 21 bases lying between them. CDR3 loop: CASTNGGTQWHEQYF. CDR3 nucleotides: TGTGCCAGCACCAACGGAGGGACCCAATGGCACGAGCAGTACTTC. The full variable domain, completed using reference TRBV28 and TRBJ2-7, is DVKVTQSSRYLVKRTGEKVFLECVQDMDHENMFWYRQDPGLGLRLIYFSYDVKMKEKGDIPEGYSVSREKKERFSLILESASTNQTSMYLCASTNGGTQWHEQYFGPGTRLTVT.

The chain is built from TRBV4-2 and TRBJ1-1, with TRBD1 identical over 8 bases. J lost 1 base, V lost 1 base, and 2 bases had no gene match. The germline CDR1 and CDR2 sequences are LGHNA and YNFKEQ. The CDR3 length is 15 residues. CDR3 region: CASSQVGTGNTEAFF. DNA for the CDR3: TGTGCCAGCAGCCAAGTTGGGACAGGGAACACTGAAGCTTTCTTT.

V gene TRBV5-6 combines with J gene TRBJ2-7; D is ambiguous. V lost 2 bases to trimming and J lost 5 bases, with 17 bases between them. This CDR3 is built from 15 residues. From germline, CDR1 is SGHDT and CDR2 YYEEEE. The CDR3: CASSLVGPLSNEQYF. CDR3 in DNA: TGTGCCAGCAGCTTAGTGGGCCCACTTTCGAACGAGCAGTACTTC. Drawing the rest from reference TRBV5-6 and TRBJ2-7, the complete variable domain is DAGVTQSPTHLIKTRGQQVTLRCSPKSGHDTVSWYQQALGQGPQFIFQYYEEEERQRGNFPDRFSGHQFPNYSSELNVNALLLGDSALYLCASSLVGPLSNEQYFGPGTRLTVT.

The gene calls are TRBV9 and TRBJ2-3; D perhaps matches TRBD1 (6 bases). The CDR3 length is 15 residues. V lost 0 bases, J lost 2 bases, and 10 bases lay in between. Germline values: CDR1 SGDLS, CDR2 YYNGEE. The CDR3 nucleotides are TGTGCCAGCAGCGTAGAGGGACACTTCACAGATACGCAGTATTTT. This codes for CASSVEGHFTDTQYF.

CDR3 sequence (DNA): TGCGCCAGCAGCCAAGATCGCCCTGGTATGGGGCTCGAGCAGTACTTC. Protein product: CASSQDRPGMGLEQYF. The gene calls are TRBV4-1 and TRBJ2-7; D is possibly TRBD1 (5 bases). The V end was cut by 0 bases, the J end by 6 bases, with 18 bases between. The CDR3 extends over 16 amino acids. Per germline, CDR1 MGHRA and CDR2 YSYEKL.

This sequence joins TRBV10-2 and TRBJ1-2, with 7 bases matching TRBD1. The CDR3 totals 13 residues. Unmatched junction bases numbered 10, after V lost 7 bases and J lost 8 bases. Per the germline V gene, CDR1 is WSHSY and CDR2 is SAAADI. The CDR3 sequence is CASTADRMRGYTF. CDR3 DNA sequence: TGCGCCAGCACCGCGGACAGGATGAGAGGCTACACCTTC.

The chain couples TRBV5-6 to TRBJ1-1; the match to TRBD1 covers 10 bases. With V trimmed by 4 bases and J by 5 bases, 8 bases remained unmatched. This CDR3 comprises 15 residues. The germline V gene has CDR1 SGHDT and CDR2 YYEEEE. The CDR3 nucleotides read TGTGCCAGCAGCCCACGCGGGGGACAGGGGACTGAAGCTTTCTTT. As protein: CASSPRGGQGTEAFF.

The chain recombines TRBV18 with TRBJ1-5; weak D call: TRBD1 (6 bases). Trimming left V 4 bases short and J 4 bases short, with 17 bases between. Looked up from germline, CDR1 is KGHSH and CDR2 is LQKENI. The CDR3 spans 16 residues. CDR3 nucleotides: TGTGCCAGCTCACGAACCGGACAGCCCATGAATCAGCCCCAGCATTTT. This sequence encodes CASSRTGQPMNQPQHF.

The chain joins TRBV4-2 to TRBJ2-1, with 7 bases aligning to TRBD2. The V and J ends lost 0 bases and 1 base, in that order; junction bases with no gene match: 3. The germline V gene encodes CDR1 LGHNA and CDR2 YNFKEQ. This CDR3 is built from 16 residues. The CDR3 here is CASSQEGLESYNEQFF. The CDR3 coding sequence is TGTGCCAGCAGCCAAGAAGGACTAGAATCCTACAATGAGCAGTTCTTC.

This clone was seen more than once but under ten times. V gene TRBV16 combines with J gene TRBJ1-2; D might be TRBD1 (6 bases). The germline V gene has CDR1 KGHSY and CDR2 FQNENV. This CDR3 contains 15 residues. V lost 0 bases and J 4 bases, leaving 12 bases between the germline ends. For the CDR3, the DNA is TGTGCCAGCAGCCAATCATCGGGGGGCGTCTATGGCTACACCTTC. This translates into CASSQSSGGVYGYTF.

The CDR3 spells CSVKPPMNTEAFF. The CDR3, as DNA: TGCAGCGTGAAACCGCCGATGAACACTGAAGCTTTCTTT. V and J are TRBV29-1 and TRBJ1-1; D remains ambiguous. Trimming left V 6 bases short and J 0 bases short, with 11 bases between. The CDR3 is made up of 13 amino acids. Germline V gene data show CDR1 as SQVTM and CDR2 as ANQGSEA.

CDR3 residues: CASSFSGSTDTQYF. In DNA form, the CDR3 reads TGCGCCAGCAGCTTTAGCGGCAGCACAGATACGCAGTATTTT. The chain links TRBV5-1 to TRBJ2-3, with D possibly matching TRBD2 (6 bases). Germline CDR1 SGHRS, CDR2 YFSETQ. The V and J ends lost 2 bases and 0 bases respectively, with 7 bases between them. This CDR3 is 14 amino acids long.

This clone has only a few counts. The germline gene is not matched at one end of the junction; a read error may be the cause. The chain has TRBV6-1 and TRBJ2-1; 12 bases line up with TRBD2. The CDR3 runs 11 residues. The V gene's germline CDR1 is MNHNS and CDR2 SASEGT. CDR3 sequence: CATGTSGRRIF. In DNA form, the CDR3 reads TGTGCCACAGGGACTAGCGGGCGCCGGATCTTC.

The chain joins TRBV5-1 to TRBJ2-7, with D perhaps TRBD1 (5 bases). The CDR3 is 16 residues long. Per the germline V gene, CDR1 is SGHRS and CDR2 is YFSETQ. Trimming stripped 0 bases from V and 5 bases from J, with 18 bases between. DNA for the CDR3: TGCGCCAGCAGCTTGGGGGGCAGGGCTAGGGTCCACGAGCAGTACTTC. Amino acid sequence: CASSLGGRARVHEQYF.

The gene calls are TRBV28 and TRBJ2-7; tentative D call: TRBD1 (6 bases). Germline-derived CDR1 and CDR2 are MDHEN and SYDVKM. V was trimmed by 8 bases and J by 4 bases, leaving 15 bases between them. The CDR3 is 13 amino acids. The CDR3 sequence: CASGPTGPYEQYF. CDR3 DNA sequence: TGTGCCAGCGGCCCGACAGGTCCTTACGAGCAGTACTTC.

This chain's CDR3 is CSVEGGPRSSYEQYF. The DNA for the CDR3 is TGCAGCGTTGAGGGGGGGCCCAGGTCCTCCTACGAGCAGTACTTC. V usage is TRBV29-1 and J usage is TRBJ2-7, with a possible D match to TRBD2 (7 bases). Looked up from germline, CDR1 is SQVTM and CDR2 is ANQGSEA. This CDR3 spans 15 amino acids. V was pared by 3 bases and J by 0 bases, with 15 bases between.

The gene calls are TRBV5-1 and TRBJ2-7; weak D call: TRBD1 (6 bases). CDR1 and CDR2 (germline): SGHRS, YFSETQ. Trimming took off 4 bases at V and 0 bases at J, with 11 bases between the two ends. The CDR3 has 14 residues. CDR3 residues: CASSDTGSSYEQYF. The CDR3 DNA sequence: TGCGCCAGCAGCGATACAGGGAGCTCCTACGAGCAGTACTTC.